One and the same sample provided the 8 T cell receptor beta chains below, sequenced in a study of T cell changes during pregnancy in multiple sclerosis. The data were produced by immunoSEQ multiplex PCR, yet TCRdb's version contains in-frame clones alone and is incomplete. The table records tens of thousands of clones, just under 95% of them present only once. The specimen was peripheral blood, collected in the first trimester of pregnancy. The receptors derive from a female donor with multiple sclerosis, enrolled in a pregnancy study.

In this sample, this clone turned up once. The chain's CDR3 is CASSQSRLAGGSEQYF. As DNA, the CDR3 is TGTGCCAGCAGCCAATCCCGCCTAGCGGGAGGAAGCGAGCAGTACTTC. The chain carries TRBV14 and TRBJ2-7; 11 bases are shared with TRBD2. This CDR3 contains 16 residues. The V segment lost 2 bases and the J segment 6 bases; nucleotides outside the gene matches: 9. Germline assignment: CDR1 SGHDN and CDR2 FVKESK.

CDR3 loop: CASSPGQESNQPQHF. For the CDR3, the DNA is TGTGCCAGCTCACCCGGACAGGAGAGCAATCAGCCCCAGCATTTT. V usage is TRBV18 and J usage is TRBJ1-5; 7 bases match TRBD1. This CDR3 spans 15 amino acids. Germline V gene data show CDR1 as KGHSH and CDR2 as LQKENI. V lost 3 bases and J lost 1; bases outside the gene matches: 3.

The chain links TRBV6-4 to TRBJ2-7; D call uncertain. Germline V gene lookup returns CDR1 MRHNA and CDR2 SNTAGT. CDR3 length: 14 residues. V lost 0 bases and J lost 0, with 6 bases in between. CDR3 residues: CASSDSAGSYEQYF. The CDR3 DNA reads TGTGCCAGCAGTGACTCGGCAGGCTCCTACGAGCAGTACTTC.

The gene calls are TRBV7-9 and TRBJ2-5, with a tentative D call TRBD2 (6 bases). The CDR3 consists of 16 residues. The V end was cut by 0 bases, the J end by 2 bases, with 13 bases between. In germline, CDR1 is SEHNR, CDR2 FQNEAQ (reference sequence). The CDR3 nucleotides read TGTGCCAGCAGCTTAGCGAGGGGACTGGGACAAGAGACCCAGTACTTC. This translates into CASSLARGLGQETQYF.

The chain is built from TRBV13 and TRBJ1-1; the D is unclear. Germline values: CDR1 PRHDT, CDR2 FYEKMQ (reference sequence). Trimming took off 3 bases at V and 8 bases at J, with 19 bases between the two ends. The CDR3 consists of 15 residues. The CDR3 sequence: CASSLATRVPVEAFF. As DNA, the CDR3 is TGTGCCAGCAGCTTGGCCACACGGGTGCCGGTAGAAGCTTTCTTT. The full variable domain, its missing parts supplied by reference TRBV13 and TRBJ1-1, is AAGVIQSPRHLIKEKRETATLKCYPIPRHDTVYWYQQGPGQDPQFLISFYEKMQSDKGSIPDRFSAQQFSDYHSELNMSSLELGDSALYFCASSLATRVPVEAFFGQGTRLTVV.

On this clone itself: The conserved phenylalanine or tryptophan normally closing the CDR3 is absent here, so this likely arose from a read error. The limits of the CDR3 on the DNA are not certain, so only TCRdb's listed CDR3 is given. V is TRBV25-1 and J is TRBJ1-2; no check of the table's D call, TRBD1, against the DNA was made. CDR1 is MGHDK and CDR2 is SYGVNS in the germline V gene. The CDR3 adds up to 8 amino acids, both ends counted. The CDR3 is CASVGGSV.

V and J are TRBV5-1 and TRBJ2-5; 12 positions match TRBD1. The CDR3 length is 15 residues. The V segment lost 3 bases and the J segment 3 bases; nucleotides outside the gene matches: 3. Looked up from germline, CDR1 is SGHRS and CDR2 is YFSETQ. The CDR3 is CASSWGQGAKETQYF. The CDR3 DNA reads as TGCGCCAGCAGCTGGGGACAGGGGGCTAAAGAGACCCAGTACTTC.

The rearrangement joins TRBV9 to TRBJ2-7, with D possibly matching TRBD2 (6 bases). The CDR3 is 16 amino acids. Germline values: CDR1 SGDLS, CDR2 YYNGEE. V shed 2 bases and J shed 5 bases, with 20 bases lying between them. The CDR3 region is CASSVTPKVPGDEQYF. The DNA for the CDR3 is TGTGCCAGCAGCGTGACCCCCAAGGTTCCGGGGGACGAGCAGTACTTC.